This T cell receptor beta chain was recorded in a study of blood T cell repertoires in COVID-19. Study context: Material from acute and convalescent COVID-19 was sourced from the United States, Italy and Spain. The cDNA or gDNA used as material had been derived from T cells, B-cell-depleted T cells, or PBMCs.

The CDR3 totals 13 residues. Between the trimmed V and J ends, which lost 5 bases and 5 bases, there was a span of 12 bases. Germline lookup yields CDR1 SGHNT and CDR2 YENEEA. In the authors' workflow: Amplification with reference gene primers provided the estimates of nucleated cell counts. Measured with immunoSEQ multiplex PCR; TCRdb has only the in-frame clones, and not every one. From that table come the V and J calls and clone size; the DNA was used to work out D and trimming. Here the sample spans 90,000 to 130,000 clones, around nine tenths being singletons. The sequenced material came from peripheral blood. The source is a man aged 35-49 years with acute or convalescent COVID-19. V is TRBV11-3 and J is TRBJ2-5; D possibly corresponds to TRBD1 (6 bases). The CDR3 DNA sequence: TGTGCCAGCAGCGACAGGTCAGGGGAGACCCAGTACTTC. Its protein product is CASSDRSGETQYF.